Shown below are 21 T cell receptor beta chains from a single sample sequenced in a study of blood T cell repertoires in COVID-19. Generated by immunoSEQ multiplex PCR, the TCRdb table keeps only in-frame clones and is missing some. There are some 200,000 clones in the sample; over 75% occur only once, and 4.5% to 7.5% lies in the top ten. Specimen: peripheral blood. The receptors were gathered from a man at least 80 years old with acute or convalescent COVID-19.

This clone has only a few counts. The CDR3 loop reads CASSPYLGQGQGYTF. CDR3 sequence (DNA): TGTGCCAGCTCACCTTACCTTGGACAGGGGCAGGGCTACACCTTC. The chain combines TRBV18 with TRBJ1-2; 9 bases match TRBD1. CDR1 and CDR2 (germline): KGHSH, LQKENI. Unmatched junction bases numbered 10, after V lost 3 bases and J lost 8 bases. This CDR3 is built from 15 residues. Full variable domain (outside the CDR3, taken from reference TRBV18 and TRBJ1-2): NAGVMQNPRHLVRRRGQEARLRCSPMKGHSHVYWYRQLPEEGLKFMVYLQKENIIDESGMPKERFSAEFPKEGPSILRIQQVVRGDSAAYFCASSPYLGQGQGYTFGSGTRLTVV.

V is TRBV23-1 and J is TRBJ1-2; no clear D gene. TRBV23-1 counts as an open reading frame of uncertain function. The CDR3 consists of 18 residues. The V end lost 2 bases, the J end lost 7 bases, and 26 bases lay between the germline ends. The CDR3 loop reads CASSQMFNLTAQLLGYTF. The CDR3 DNA reads as TGCGCCAGCAGTCAAATGTTTAATCTTACAGCTCAGCTACTTGGCTACACCTTC.

The chain carries TRBV28 and TRBJ1-2; 7 positions match TRBD1. There are 16 residues in the CDR3. The germline CDR1 and CDR2 sequences are MDHEN and SYDVKM. The V segment lost 2 bases and the J segment 3 bases; nucleotides outside the gene matches: 9. CDR3 DNA sequence: TGTGCCAGCAGTTTACCCCCCTCGGGACAGTACTATGGCTACACCTTC. This gives the protein CASSLPPSGQYYGYTF.

The chain links TRBV7-8 to TRBJ1-4; 7 positions agree with TRBD1. Germline CDR1 is SGHVS and CDR2 is FQNEAQ. V lost 4 bases and J lost 4; bases outside the gene matches: 6. This CDR3 comprises 15 residues. As DNA, the CDR3 is TGTGCCAGCAGCTCTCGGGACAGCTTTAATGAAAAACTGTTTTTT. Residues: CASSSRDSFNEKLFF.

V and J are TRBV7-2 and TRBJ2-1; 10 positions agree with TRBD2. The V gene's germline CDR1 is SGHTA and CDR2 FQGNSA. The CDR3 is made up of 17 amino acids. The ends lost 2 bases at V and 2 bases at J; junction bases unmatched: 6. CDR3 sequence: CASSLMLLAGPYNEQFF. The CDR3 DNA sequence: TGTGCCAGCAGCTTAATGTTACTAGCGGGGCCCTACAATGAGCAGTTCTTC.

The J gene is TRBJ1-5, the V gene TRBV7-9, with D possibly matching TRBD1 (5 bases). The CDR3 spans 16 residues. Germline V gene lookup returns CDR1 SEHNR and CDR2 FQNEAQ (reference sequence). The V and J ends lost 1 base and 5 bases respectively, with 15 bases between them. The chain's CDR3 is CASSLGGGGRDQPQHF. The CDR3 coding sequence is TGTGCCAGCAGCTTAGGCGGGGGTGGTAGGGATCAGCCCCAGCATTTT.

The chain has TRBV2 and TRBJ2-1; tentative D call: TRBD2 (6 bases). CDR1 is SNHLY and CDR2 is FYNNEI in the germline V gene. The length of the CDR3 is 15 residues. V lost 3 bases and J 2 bases, leaving 11 bases between the germline ends. Here the CDR3 DNA reads TGTGCCAGCAGTGATGGGAGGAGCCCCTACAATGAGCAGTTCTTC. It specifies CASSDGRSPYNEQFF.

The gene calls are TRBV4-2 and TRBJ1-4; 7 bases align to TRBD1. In germline, CDR1 is LGHNA, CDR2 YNFKEQ. The CDR3 is 14 amino acids. Trimming at V came to 2 bases and at J to 12 bases, leaving 9 bases not matched to a gene. The CDR3, as DNA: TGTGCCAGCAGCCAAAACCTCCTTACAGGGGAACTGTTTTTT. It translates to CASSQNLLTGELFF.

The chain is built from TRBV5-6 and TRBJ2-7, with D tentatively TRBD2 (6 bases). CDR3 length: 13 residues. CDR1 is SGHDT and CDR2 is YYEEEE in the germline V gene. V was shortened by 3 bases and J by 4 bases, with 11 bases between the two germline ends. CDR3 DNA sequence: TGTGCCAGCAGCTGGGGGAGGATTTACGAGCAGTACGTC. Amino acid sequence: CASSWGRIYEQYV.

The chain employs TRBV19 and TRBJ2-1; D possibly corresponds to TRBD2 (5 bases). There are 14 residues in the CDR3. CDR1 LNHDA and CDR2 SQIVND come from the germline V gene (reference sequence). The ends were cut back, 5 bases at V and 8 bases at J, with 16 bases in the middle. CDR3 coding DNA: TGTGCCAGTAGTCGCGGGTATTCCAGCGATGAGCAGTTCTTC. Translated, it gives CASSRGYSSDEQFF.

This rearrangement joins TRBV30 to TRBJ1-5; TRBD1 agrees at 10 bases. This CDR3 contains 15 residues. Germline CDR1 is GTSNPN and CDR2 is SVGIG (reference sequence). V lost 3 bases to trimming and J lost 7 bases; unmatched junction nucleotides: 9. The CDR3: CAWRAGTGVGQPQHF. CDR3 nucleotides: TGTGCCTGGAGGGCCGGGACAGGGGTTGGACAGCCCCAGCATTTT.

The chain has TRBV5-6 and TRBJ2-2; the D is unclear. In germline, CDR1 is SGHDT, CDR2 YYEEEE. The V end was cut by 0 bases, the J end by 1 base, with 10 bases between. The CDR3 runs 16 residues. CDR3 sequence reads: CASSLGWQVNTGELFF. CDR3 nucleotide sequence: TGTGCCAGCAGCTTGGGGTGGCAGGTGAACACCGGGGAGCTGTTTTTT.

This clone was counted once. This chain connects TRBV6-5 to TRBJ2-5; weak D call: TRBD2 (5 bases). CDR1 and CDR2 from the germline V gene are MNHEY and SVGAGI. The ends were cut back, 0 bases at V and 5 bases at J, with 13 bases in the middle. The CDR3 has 15 residues. Written as DNA, the CDR3 is TGTGCCAGCAGTTACTCCGCGAGGGTACGGGAGACCCAGTACTTC. Its translation: CASSYSARVRETQYF.

The chain has TRBV18 and TRBJ1-2, with D possibly matching TRBD1 (6 bases). V was cut by 1 base and J by 4 bases, with 7 bases left in between. CDR1 is KGHSH and CDR2 is LQKENI in the germline V gene. The CDR3 consists of 13 residues. The CDR3 reads CASSPQGVYGYTF. The DNA of the CDR3 is TGTGCCAGCTCACCACAGGGGGTCTATGGCTACACCTTC.

V is TRBV6-6 and J is TRBJ2-7; TRBD2 might be the D (5 bases). The germline gives CDR1 MNHNY, CDR2 SVGAGI (reference sequence). CDR3 length: 15 amino acids. V lost 2 bases and J 4 bases, leaving 15 bases between the germline ends. The CDR3 coding sequence is TGTGCCAGCAGTTACGACTATACGGGGTCTTACGAGCAGTACTTC. Translation: CASSYDYTGSYEQYF.

A few counts support this clone. V is TRBV29-1 and J is TRBJ1-2, with D possibly TRBD1 on 6 matching bases. Germline V gives CDR1 SQVTM, CDR2 ANQGSEA. Trimming cost V 6 bases and J 0 bases, with 8 bases left between them. The CDR3 length is 12 residues. The CDR3 nucleotides are TGCAGCGTACAGGGCCCTAACTATGGCTACACCTTC. Translating gives CSVQGPNYGYTF.

The chain couples TRBV7-3 to TRBJ1-1; TRBD1 agrees at 9 bases. From germline, CDR1 is SGHTA and CDR2 FQGTGA. V shed 5 bases and J 7 bases; nucleotides not matched to a gene: 8. The length of the CDR3 is 14 residues. The CDR3 bases are TGTGCCAGCAGCATAGGGACAGGGCCCCGTGAAGCTTTCTTT. The encoded protein is CASSIGTGPREAFF.

This chain links TRBV2 with TRBJ2-4, with TRBD2 as a possible D gene (5 bases). V dropped 2 bases and J dropped 9 bases, with 14 bases sitting between them. The CDR3 runs to 14 residues. CDR1 and CDR2 (germline): SNHLY, FYNNEI. CDR3: CASSEPEGPGIQYF. The CDR3 nucleotides are TGTGCCAGCAGTGAACCCGAGGGTCCGGGCATTCAGTACTTC.

The V call is TRBV3-1 (or the pseudogene TRBV3-2), the J call TRBJ2-7; no clear D. CDR3 length: 11 residues. V lost 1 base, J lost 6 bases, and 4 bases lay in between. The germline V gene has CDR1 LGHDT and CDR2 YNNKEL (reference sequence). The CDR3 reads CASSQASEQYF. In nucleotides, the CDR3 is TGTGCCAGCAGCCAAGCTTCCGAGCAGTACTTC.

The gene calls are TRBV14 and TRBJ2-5; 7 nucleotides align to TRBD1. CDR1 and CDR2 (germline): SGHDN, FVKESK. The CDR3 totals 13 residues. Germline trimming cut 3 bases from V and 9 bases from J; bases unmatched to any gene: 7. The CDR3 loop is CASSQQGVWAQYF. The CDR3 DNA sequence: TGTGCCAGCAGCCAGCAGGGGGTTTGGGCCCAGTACTTC.

This clone was found a few times. This CDR3 reads CASSLAQRSQETQYF. CDR3 DNA: TGTGCCAGCAGCTTAGCGCAGCGGTCCCAAGAGACCCAGTACTTC. This chain uses TRBV11-2 with TRBJ2-5; D might be TRBD2 (5 bases). From germline, CDR1 is SGHAT and CDR2 FQNNGV. The V and J ends lost 1 base and 1 base respectively, with 10 bases between them. The CDR3 length is 15 residues.